This entry concerns a single T cell receptor beta chain. CDR3 size: 19 residues. Germline trimming cut 3 bases from V and 0 bases from J; bases unmatched to any gene: 6. Produced via immunoSEQ multiplex PCR; TCRdb's table is partial and in-frame only. The sample shows tens of thousands of clones, roughly 84% of them seen only once. If patients had autoimmune disease history or systemic immunosuppression, they were excluded. This entry is derived from a study of OX40 agonist ivuxolimab in advanced cancers. This TCR came from an adult with an advanced solid tumor such as melanoma, head and neck, liver or kidney cancer. The chain is built from TRBV23-1 and TRBJ2-1; the match to TRBD2 covers 15 bases. TRBV23-1 is labeled an ORF, and its function is uncertain. The sequences come from CD4+ or CD8+ T cells sorted from blood, collected in a trial of the OX40 agonist ivuxolimab. In nucleotides, the CDR3 is TGCGCCAGCAGTCACCTAGCGGGACTAGCGGGAGGCTCCTACAATGAGCAGTTCTTC. It translates to CASSHLAGLAGGSYNEQFF.